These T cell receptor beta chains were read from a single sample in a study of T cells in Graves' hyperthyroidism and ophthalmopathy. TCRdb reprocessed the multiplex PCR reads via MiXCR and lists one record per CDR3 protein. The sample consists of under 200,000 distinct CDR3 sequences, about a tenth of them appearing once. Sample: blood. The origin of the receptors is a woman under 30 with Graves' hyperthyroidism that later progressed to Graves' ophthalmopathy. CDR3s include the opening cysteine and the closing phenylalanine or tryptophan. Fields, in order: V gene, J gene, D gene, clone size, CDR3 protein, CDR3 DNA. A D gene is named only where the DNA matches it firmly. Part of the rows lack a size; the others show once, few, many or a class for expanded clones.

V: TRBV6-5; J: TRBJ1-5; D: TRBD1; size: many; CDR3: CASSYETGQNNQPQHF; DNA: TGTGCCAGCAGTTACGAAACGGGACAGAACAATCAGCCCCAGCATTTT
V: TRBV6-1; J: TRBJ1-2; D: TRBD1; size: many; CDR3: CASRGQGHYGYTF; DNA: TGTGCCAGCAGGGGACAGGGCCACTATGGCTACACCTTC
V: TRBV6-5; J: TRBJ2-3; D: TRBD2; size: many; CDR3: CASSYSLAGKDTQYF; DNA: TGTGCCAGCAGTTACTCCCTAGCGGGGAAGGATACGCAGTATTTT
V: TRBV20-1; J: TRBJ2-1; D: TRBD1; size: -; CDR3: CSVHPQGTGVNNEQFF; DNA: TGCAGTGTTCACCCGCAGGGGACAGGGGTTAACAATGAGCAGTTCTTC
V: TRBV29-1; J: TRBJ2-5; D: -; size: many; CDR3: CSGWGDQETQYF; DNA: TGCAGCGGCTGGGGGGACCAAGAGACCCAGTACTTC
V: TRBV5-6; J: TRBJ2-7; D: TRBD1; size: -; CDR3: CASSSFDRGIYEQYF; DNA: TGTGCCAGCAGCTCCTTCGACAGGGGGATATACGAGCAGTACTTC
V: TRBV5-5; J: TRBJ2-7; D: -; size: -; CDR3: CASSAGASPTYEQYF; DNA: TGTGCCAGCAGCGCCGGGGCCTCCCCTACCTACGAGCAGTACTTC
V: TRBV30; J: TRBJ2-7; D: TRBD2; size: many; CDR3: CAWKLAGPYEQYF; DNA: TGTGCCTGGAAACTAGCGGGACCCTACGAGCAGTACTTC
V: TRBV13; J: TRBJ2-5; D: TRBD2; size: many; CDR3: CASSSSPSGQETQYF; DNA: TGTGCCAGCAGCTCCTCACCTAGCGGCCAAGAGACCCAGTACTTC
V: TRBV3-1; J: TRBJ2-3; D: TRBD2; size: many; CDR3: CASSQLQGGTSGRRRSDTQYF; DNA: TGTGCCAGCAGCCAACTACAAGGGGGAACTAGCGGGAGGAGGAGATCAGATACGCAGTATTTT
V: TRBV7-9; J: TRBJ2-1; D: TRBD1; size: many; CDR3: CASSLGQGADNEQFF; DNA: TGTGCCAGCAGCTTGGGTCAGGGGGCCGACAATGAGCAGTTCTTC
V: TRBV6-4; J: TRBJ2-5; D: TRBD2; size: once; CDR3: CASSETSGYWETQYF; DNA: TGTGCCAGCAGTGAGACTAGCGGCTACTGGGAGACCCAGTACTTC
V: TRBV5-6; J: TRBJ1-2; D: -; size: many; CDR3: CASSSTGTENYGYTF; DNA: TGTGCCAGCAGCTCAACCGGGACGGAAAACTATGGCTACACCTTC
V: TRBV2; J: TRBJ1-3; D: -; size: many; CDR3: CASSEVSGNTIYF; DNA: TGTGCCAGCAGTGAGGTCTCTGGAAACACCATATATTTT
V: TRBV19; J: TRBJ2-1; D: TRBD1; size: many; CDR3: CASSEGQSNNEQFF; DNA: TGTGCCAGTAGTGAGGGACAGAGTAACAATGAGCAGTTCTTC
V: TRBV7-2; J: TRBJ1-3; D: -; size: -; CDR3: CASSLAPPDRPGNTIYF; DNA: TGTGCCAGCAGCTTAGCACCGCCGGACAGACCTGGAAACACCATATATTTT
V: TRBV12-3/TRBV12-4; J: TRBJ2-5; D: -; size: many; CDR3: CASSLNPRETQYF; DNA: TGTGCCAGCAGTTTAAACCCCAGAGAGACCCAGTACTTC
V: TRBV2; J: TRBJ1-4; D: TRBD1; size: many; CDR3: CANRQGGTNEKLFF; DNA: TGTGCCAACCGACAGGGAGGGACTAATGAAAAACTGTTTTTT
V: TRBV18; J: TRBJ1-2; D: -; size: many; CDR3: CASSPSTVYGYTF; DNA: TGTGCCAGCTCACCGTCGACGGTCTATGGCTACACCTTC
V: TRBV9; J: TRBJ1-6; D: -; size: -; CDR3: CASSEVPSSYNSPLHF; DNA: TGTGCCAGCAGCGAAGTACCGAGCTCCTATAATTCACCCCTCCACTTT
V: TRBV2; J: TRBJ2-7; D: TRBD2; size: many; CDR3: CASFGGGPYEQYF; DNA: TGTGCCAGCTTCGGCGGGGGGCCCTACGAGCAGTACTTC
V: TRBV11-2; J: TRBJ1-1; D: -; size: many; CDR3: CASSLEFWGYTEAFF; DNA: TGTGCCAGCAGCTTAGAATTTTGGGGGTACACTGAAGCTTTCTTT
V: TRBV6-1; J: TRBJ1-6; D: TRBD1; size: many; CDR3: CASTRVGQVNSPLHF; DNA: TGTGCCAGCACCCGAGTCGGACAGGTTAACTCACCCCTCCACTTT
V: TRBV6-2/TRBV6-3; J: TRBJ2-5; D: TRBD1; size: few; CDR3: CASSYLGQCQETQYF; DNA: TGTGCCAGCAGTTATTTGGGACAGTGCCAAGAGACCCAGTACTTC
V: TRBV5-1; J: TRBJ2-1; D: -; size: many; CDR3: CASSISESGFYEQFF; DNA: TGCGCCAGCAGCATAAGCGAGAGCGGATTCTATGAGCAGTTCTTC
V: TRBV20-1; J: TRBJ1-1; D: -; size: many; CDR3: CSARQGVVTEAFF; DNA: TGCAGTGCTAGACAGGGTGTAGTCACTGAAGCTTTCTTT
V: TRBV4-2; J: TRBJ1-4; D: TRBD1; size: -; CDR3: CASSPGQGGREKLFF; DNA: TGTGCCAGCAGCCCGGGACAGGGAGGTAGGGAAAAACTGTTTTTT
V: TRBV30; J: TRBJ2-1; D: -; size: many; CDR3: CAWSAGTSSYNEQFF; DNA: TGTGCCTGGAGCGCCGGGACGTCGTCCTACAATGAGCAGTTCTTC
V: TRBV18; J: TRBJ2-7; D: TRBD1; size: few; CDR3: CASSDPDRGYEQYF; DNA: TGTGCCAGCTCCGATCCCGACAGGGGGTACGAGCAGTACTTC
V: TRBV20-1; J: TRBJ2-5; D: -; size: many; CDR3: CSARHGTGQETQYF; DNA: TGCAGTGCTAGGCACGGGACGGGTCAAGAGACCCAGTACTTC
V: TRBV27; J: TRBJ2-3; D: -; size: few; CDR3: CASSSSEEDTDTQYF; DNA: TGTGCCAGCAGTTCGAGTGAAGAAGACACAGATACGCAGTATTTT
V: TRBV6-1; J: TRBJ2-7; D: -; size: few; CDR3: CASSLTKSWEQYF; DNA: TGTGCCAGCAGCTTAACCAAATCTTGGGAGCAGTACTTC
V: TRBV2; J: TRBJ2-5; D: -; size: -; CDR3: CASSDGVGTQYF; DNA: TGTGCCAGCAGTGACGGGGTGGGGACCCAGTACTTC
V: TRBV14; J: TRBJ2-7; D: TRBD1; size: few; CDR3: CASSPQGARSYEQYF; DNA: TGTGCCAGCAGTCCGCAGGGGGCAAGGTCCTACGAGCAGTACTTC
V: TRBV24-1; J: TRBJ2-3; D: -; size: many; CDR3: CATSEFQITDTQYF; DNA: TGTGCCACCAGTGAGTTCCAGATCACAGATACGCAGTATTTT
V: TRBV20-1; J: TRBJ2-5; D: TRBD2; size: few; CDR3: CSAPTSGSQETQYF; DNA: TGCAGTGCACCTACTAGCGGGAGTCAAGAGACCCAGTACTTC
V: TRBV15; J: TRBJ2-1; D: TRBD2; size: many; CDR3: CATSREASGSSYNEQFF; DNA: TGTGCCACCAGCAGAGAGGCTAGCGGAAGCTCCTACAATGAGCAGTTCTTC
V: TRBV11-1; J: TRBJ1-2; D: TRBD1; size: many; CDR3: CASSLMTGSSYGYTF; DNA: TGTGCCAGCAGCTTGATGACAGGGAGCAGCTATGGCTACACCTTC